This T cell receptor (beta chain) is drawn from a study of cytomegalovirus exposure and HLA in healthy donors. In the PCR, 60 Vbeta and 13 Jbeta primers were used. The repertoire was sequenced with immunoSEQ multiplex PCR; TCRdb's copy has only in-frame clones and lacks some. The table shows tens of thousands of clones, with roughly 80% occurring only once. Trimming stripped 1 base from V and 3 bases from J, with 10 bases between. Germline V gene data show CDR1 as MDHEN and CDR2 as SYDVKM. CDR3 length: 14 amino acids. The sample comprised PBMCs. This chain joins TRBV28 and TRBJ2-7; D is perhaps TRBD2 (6 bases). This clonotype was sampled from a woman under 40 in good health and CMV-seronegative. CDR3: CASSLLAGIYEQYF. The DNA for the CDR3 is TGTGCCAGCAGTTTATTGGCGGGGATCTACGAGCAGTACTTC.